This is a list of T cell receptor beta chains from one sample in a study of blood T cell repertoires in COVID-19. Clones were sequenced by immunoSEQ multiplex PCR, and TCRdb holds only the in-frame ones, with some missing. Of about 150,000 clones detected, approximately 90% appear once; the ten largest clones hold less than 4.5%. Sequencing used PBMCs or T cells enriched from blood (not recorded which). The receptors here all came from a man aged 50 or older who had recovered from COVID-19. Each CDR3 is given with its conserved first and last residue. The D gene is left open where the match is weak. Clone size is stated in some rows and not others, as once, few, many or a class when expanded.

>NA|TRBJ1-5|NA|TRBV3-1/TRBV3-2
TGTGCCAGCAGCCGCAGGGATCAGCCCCAGCATTTT
CASSRRDQPQHF
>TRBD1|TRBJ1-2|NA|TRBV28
TGTGCCAGCAGGGGACAGGGGGATTCGTTTGGCTACACCTTC
CASRGQGDSFGYTF
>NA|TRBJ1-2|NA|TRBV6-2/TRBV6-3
TGTGCCAGCAGTTACTCGGAGGTCTCTATCTTCTACACCTTC
CASSYSEVSIFYTF
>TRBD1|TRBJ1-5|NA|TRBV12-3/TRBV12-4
TGTGCCAGCAGTCGACGCGACAGGGGGAGCCAGCATTTT
CASSRRDRGSQHF
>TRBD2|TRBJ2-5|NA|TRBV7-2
TGTGCCAGCAGCCTCATAGCGGGAGGGTGGGGGGAGACCCAGTACTTC
CASSLIAGGWGETQYF
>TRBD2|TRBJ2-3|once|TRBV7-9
TGTGCCAGCAGCTTGACTAGCGGAACCACAGATACGCAGTATTTT
CASSLTSGTTDTQYF
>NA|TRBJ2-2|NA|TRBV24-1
TGTGCCACCAGTGAAGTGTACAGCAAGCTGTTTTTT
CATSEVYSKLFF
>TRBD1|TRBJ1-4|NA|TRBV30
TGTGCCTGGAGAACGAGACAGGGCGCGCGGGAAAAACTGTTTTTT
CAWRTRQGAREKLFF
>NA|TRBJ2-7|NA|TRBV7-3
TGTGCCAGCAGCTCTTATAACTCCTACGAGCAGTACTTC
CASSSYNSYEQYF
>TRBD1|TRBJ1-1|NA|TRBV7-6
TGTGCCAGCAGCTTCACCCTCCCAGGGGGCAACACTGAAGCTTTCTTT
CASSFTLPGGNTEAFF
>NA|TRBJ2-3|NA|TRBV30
TGTGCCTGGCGAAGAGGGAAACTTTCTAGCACAGATACGCAGTATTTT
CAWRRGKLSSTDTQYF
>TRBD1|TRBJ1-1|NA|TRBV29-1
TGCAGCGTTGGACAGGGGAACACTGAAGCTTTCTTT
CSVGQGNTEAFF
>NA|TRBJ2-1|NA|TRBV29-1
TGCAGCGGGAGAGTGCGGGATGAGCAGTTCTTC
CSGRVRDEQFF
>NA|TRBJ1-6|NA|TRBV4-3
TGCGCCAGCAGCCAAGTGAGGGGGAGAAGGACCTATAATTCACCCCTCCACTTT
CASSQVRGRRTYNSPLHF
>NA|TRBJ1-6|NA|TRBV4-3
TGCGCCAGCAGCCAAGATAACCAGGGCTTGAATTCACCCCTCCACTTT
CASSQDNQGLNSPLHF
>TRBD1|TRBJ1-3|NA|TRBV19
TGTGCCAGTGCCACTGACAGGGGGGCTGGAAACACCATATATTTT
CASATDRGAGNTIYF
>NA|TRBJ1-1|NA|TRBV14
TGTGCCAGCAGCTACAAACGTGCTTCGGAAGCTTTCTTT
CASSYKRASEAFF
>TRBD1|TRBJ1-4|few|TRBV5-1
TGCGCCAGCAGTTACAGGGGTGCAACTAATGAAAAACTGTTTTTT
CASSYRGATNEKLFF
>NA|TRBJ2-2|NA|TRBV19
TGTGCCAGTAGTAGGTTAGGGGAGGCGGGTACCGGGGAGCTGTTTTTT
CASSRLGEAGTGELFF
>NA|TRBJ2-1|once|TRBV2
TGTGCCAGCACGAGGGGGGGCTCCTACAATGAGCAGTTCTTC
CASTRGGSYNEQFF
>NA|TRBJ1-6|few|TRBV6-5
TGTGCCAGCAGGACAGCTAACTCCTATAATTCACCCCTCCACTTT
CASRTANSYNSPLHF
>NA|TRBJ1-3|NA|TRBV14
TGTGCCAGCAGCCAAGTATCCGGGATAGGGGGCACCATATATTTT
CASSQVSGIGGTIYF
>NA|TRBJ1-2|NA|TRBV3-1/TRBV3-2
TGTGCCAGCAGCCAATATAATCGGGCTAACTATGGCTACACCTTC
CASSQYNRANYGYTF
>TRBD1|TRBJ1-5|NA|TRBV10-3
TGTGCCATCAGTGAGTCGATGGACAGGCCCCTAGGTCAGCCCCAGCATTTT
CAISESMDRPLGQPQHF
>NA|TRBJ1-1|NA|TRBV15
TGTGCCACCAGGGGCACCTTAAGTCAGGACACTGAAGCTTTCTTT
CATRGTLSQDTEAFF
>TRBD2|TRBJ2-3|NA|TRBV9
TGTGCCAGCAGCGCTGAACTCCCGGGACTAGCGGGGGGGAGCACAGATACGCAGTATTTT
CASSAELPGLAGGSTDTQYF
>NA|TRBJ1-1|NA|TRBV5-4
TGTGCCAGCAGCAAAACTGGATCGCGGGTGGACACTGAAGCTTTCTTT
CASSKTGSRVDTEAFF